This entry features one TCR beta chain sequence. What it recognizes is unknown. This sample was included in a study of post-analysis software for immune sequencing data. Whole-study context: Relapsing-remitting, secondary progressive and progressive-relapsing multiple sclerosis were all included among the disease courses.

The study, taken as a whole, reports: Relative to controls, patients with multiple sclerosis showed significantly lower normalized Chao1 diversity. Analysis by F measure revealed that same-batch samples clustered strongly together. When patients were compared with controls, a handful of TRBV segments were more frequent, TRBV5-6, TRBV5-1 and TRBV20-1 among them.

cDNA libraries of TCR beta carried unique molecular identifiers. The yield from around 1 to 10 million T cells was around 500,000 cDNA molecules in total. TCRdb fed the PCR reads into MiXCR, producing one record per CDR3 protein. The sample yields roughly 870,000 distinct CDR3 sequences, about 50% seen once. Looked up from germline, CDR1 is SGHTA and CDR2 is FQGTGA. The V end lost 4 bases, the J end lost 4 bases, and 13 bases lay between the germline ends. The CDR3 sequence is 14 residues long. What was sequenced was blood. The chain combines TRBV7-3 with TRBJ1-1; D is perhaps TRBD1 (6 bases). This receptor was identified in a girl between 5 and 17 years old with multiple sclerosis. The CDR3 region is CASSSQGGGTEAFF. CDR3 nucleotide sequence: TGTGCCAGCAGCTCCCAAGGGGGGGGCACTGAAGCTTTCTTT.